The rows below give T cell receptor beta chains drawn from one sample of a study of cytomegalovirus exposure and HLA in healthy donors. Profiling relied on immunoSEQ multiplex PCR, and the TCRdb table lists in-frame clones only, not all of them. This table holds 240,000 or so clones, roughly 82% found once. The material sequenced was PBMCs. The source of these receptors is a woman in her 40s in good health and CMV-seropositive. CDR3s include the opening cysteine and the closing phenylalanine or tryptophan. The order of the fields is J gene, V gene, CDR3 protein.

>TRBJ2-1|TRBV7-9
CASSFWRGHNEQFF
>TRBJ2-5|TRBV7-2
CASSWTSSTSETQYF
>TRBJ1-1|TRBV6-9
CASRGDRGKRIGNTEAFF
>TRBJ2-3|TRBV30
CARRQATDTQYF
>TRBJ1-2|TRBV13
CASSLAQGIGGNYGYTF
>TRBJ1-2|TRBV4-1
CASSQVRTVNGYTF
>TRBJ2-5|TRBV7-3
CASSLRGTGVQETQYF
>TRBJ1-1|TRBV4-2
CASSPPAPNRGNTEAFF
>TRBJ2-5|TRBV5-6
CASSLGDSVEQYF
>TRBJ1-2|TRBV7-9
CASSLAQGSYGYTF
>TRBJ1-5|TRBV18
CASSPTQGASQPQHF
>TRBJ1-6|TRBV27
CASRWGPDSYNSPLHF
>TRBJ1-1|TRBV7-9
CSSRLGANTEAFF
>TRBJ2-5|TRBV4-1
CASSQYIGGRGGETQYF
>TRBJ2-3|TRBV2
CASSEQGAGTDTQYF
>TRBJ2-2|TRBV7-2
CASSLSPITGELFF
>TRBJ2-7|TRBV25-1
CASSVRDRGSEQYF
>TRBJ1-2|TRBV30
CAVGVYGYTF
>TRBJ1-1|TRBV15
CATRQGRGNTEAFF
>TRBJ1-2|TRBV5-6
CASSTEGGRYGYTF
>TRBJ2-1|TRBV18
CASSPTGAVEQFF